Listed below are T cell receptor beta chains from one sample, sequenced in a study of blood T cell repertoires in COVID-19. TCRdb's copy holds only in-frame clones and misses some; the assay was immunoSEQ multiplex PCR. The table lists roughly 140,000 clones, roughly 85% of them singletons, with about 3.2% in the top ten. Sequencing used peripheral blood. The receptors were sampled from a man aged 45-65 years with acute or convalescent COVID-19. CDR3s leave out the opening cysteine and the closing phenylalanine or tryptophan. The order of the fields is J gene, V gene, CDR3 protein.

j_gene: TRBJ1-2
v_gene: TRBV2
CDR3aa: ASSMGLSYDSAGYT

j_gene: TRBJ1-2
v_gene: TRBV12-3/TRBV12-4
CDR3aa: ASSLQAGRGYT

j_gene: TRBJ2-2
v_gene: TRBV18
CDR3aa: ASSPRSGSDTGELF

j_gene: TRBJ2-7
v_gene: TRBV7-6
CDR3aa: ASSRTGDPYEQY

j_gene: TRBJ2-5
v_gene: TRBV11-1
CDR3aa: ASARGTGRETQY

j_gene: TRBJ2-5
v_gene: TRBV27
CDR3aa: ASSLGPPVLGQETQY

j_gene: TRBJ1-1
v_gene: TRBV6-5
CDR3aa: ASSRTGSGAAF

j_gene: TRBJ1-1
v_gene: TRBV27
CDR3aa: ASSFRTGEAKAF

j_gene: TRBJ2-1
v_gene: TRBV30
CDR3aa: AGRDSRSYNEQF

j_gene: TRBJ2-7
v_gene: TRBV28
CDR3aa: ASMASSLEQY

j_gene: TRBJ2-1
v_gene: TRBV5-1
CDR3aa: ASRPPGTGGNEQF

j_gene: TRBJ1-1
v_gene: TRBV10-3
CDR3aa: AISRGGTGELSTEAF

j_gene: TRBJ2-1
v_gene: TRBV11-2
CDR3aa: ASSLPSGKSYNEQF

j_gene: TRBJ2-5
v_gene: TRBV4-2
CDR3aa: ASSQPQGSQETQY

j_gene: TRBJ1-5
v_gene: TRBV12-3/TRBV12-4
CDR3aa: ASKTGNRPQH

j_gene: TRBJ1-6
v_gene: TRBV3-1/TRBV3-2
CDR3aa: ASSSRGDSPLH

j_gene: TRBJ2-1
v_gene: TRBV10-3
CDR3aa: AISELSGESGEQF

j_gene: TRBJ1-1
v_gene: TRBV5-4
CDR3aa: ASSADGGGITEAF